This T cell receptor beta chain was profiled in a study of Ad26.COV2.S vaccination and SARS-CoV-2 variants. Sequenced by immunoSEQ multiplex PCR; TCRdb stores in-frame clones only, minus some. The repertoire holds 380,000 or so clones, 86% seen once, with about 10% in the top ten. The sample's treatment: roughly 18 received Ad26.COV2.S at low or high dose, single or two shots; 5 received placebo; per-sample allocation not given. Following the first vaccine or placebo injection, samples were taken on day 63. The CDR3 has 16 residues. In germline, CDR1 is SEHNR, CDR2 FQNEAQ (reference sequence). The V end lost 4 bases, the J end lost 3 bases, and 15 bases lay between the germline ends.

The rearrangement joins TRBV7-9 to TRBJ1-4; D uncertain. This TCR came from a person aged 18-60 years who received the Ad26.COV2.S COVID-19 vaccine or a placebo. The material sequenced was peripheral blood, taken in a trial of Ad26.COV2.S vaccine versus placebo. The CDR3 reads CASSSIVWGSNEKLFF. The CDR3 DNA is TGTGCCAGCAGCTCCATCGTCTGGGGTTCTAATGAAAAACTGTTTTTT.